A single sample gave rise to the 5 T cell receptor beta chains below, sequenced in a study of T-cell memory formation after mild COVID-19. TCRdb independently ran MiXCR on the 5' RACE reads; one entry per CDR3 protein. Here the sample spans almost 350,000 distinct CDR3 sequences, 20% to 25% being singletons. The sequencing input was PBMCs or a T cell subset sorted from them (not recorded which). These receptor sequences come from a man between 18 and 35 years old who had mild COVID-19 (a few samples of this study predate the infection). Cell type and time point are not known.

This clonotype turned up a few times. The chain employs TRBV6-5 and TRBJ2-1; 7 bases agree with TRBD1. The CDR3 has 14 residues. From germline, CDR1 is MNHEY and CDR2 SVGAGI. The trim removed 4 bases at V and 12 bases at J, leaving 12 bases unmatched. CDR3 sequence reads: CASSSVQGSRVQFF. The CDR3 region has the DNA TGTGCCAGCAGTTCAGTACAGGGGTCCAGGGTGCAGTTCTTC.

The chain uses TRBV27 and TRBJ1-1, with TRBD1 identical over 8 bases. V lost 10 bases to trimming and J lost 1 base; unmatched junction nucleotides: 5. The V gene's germline CDR1 is MNHEY and CDR2 SMNVEV (reference sequence). The CDR3 sequence is 13 residues long. DNA for the CDR3: TGTGCCATCCAGGGGGCGGCGAACACTGAAGCTTTCTTT. This gives the protein CAIQGAANTEAFF.

In this sample, this clonotype turned up many times. The J gene is TRBJ1-2, the V gene TRBV28; unclear D gene. There are 15 residues in the CDR3. The V end was cut by 4 bases, the J end by 8 bases, with 20 bases between. Per the germline V gene, CDR1 is MDHEN and CDR2 is SYDVKM. The CDR3 is CASSSISAVGRGYTF. The CDR3 DNA follows: TGTGCCAGCAGTTCGATAAGCGCGGTTGGGCGCGGCTACACCTTC.

The genes are TRBV10-1 and TRBJ2-2, with D perhaps TRBD2 (5 bases). Deletions cut 4 bases from V and 5 bases from J, with 5 bases between. CDR1 and CDR2 from the germline V gene are WNHNN and SYGVQD (reference sequence). The CDR3 covers 12 residues. CDR3 loop: CASSAGTGELFF. The CDR3, as DNA: TGCGCCAGCAGTGCGGGAACCGGGGAGCTGTTTTTT.

This chain connects TRBV5-1 to TRBJ1-2; D remains ambiguous. CDR3 length equals 15 residues. V was pared by 4 bases and J by 1 base, with 14 bases between. Germline V gene sequence: CDR1 SGHRS, CDR2 YFSETQ. The CDR3 loop reads CASSPDPPGNYGYTF. In DNA form, the CDR3 reads TGCGCCAGCAGCCCCGACCCACCGGGTAACTATGGCTACACCTTC.